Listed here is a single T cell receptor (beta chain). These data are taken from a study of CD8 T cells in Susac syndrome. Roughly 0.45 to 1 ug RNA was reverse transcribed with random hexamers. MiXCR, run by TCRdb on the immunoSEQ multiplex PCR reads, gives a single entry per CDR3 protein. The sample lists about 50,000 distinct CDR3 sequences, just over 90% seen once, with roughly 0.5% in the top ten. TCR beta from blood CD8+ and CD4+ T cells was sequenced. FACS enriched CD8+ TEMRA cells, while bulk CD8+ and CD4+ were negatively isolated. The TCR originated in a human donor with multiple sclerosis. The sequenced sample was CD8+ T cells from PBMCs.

This CDR3 is CASSRRGVTEAFF. CDR3 sequence (DNA): TGTGCCAGCAGCCGCCGGGGGGTGACTGAAGCTTTCTTT. This rearrangement joins TRBV27 to TRBJ1-1; a possible D gene is TRBD1 (5 bases). From germline, CDR1 is MNHEY and CDR2 SMNVEV (reference sequence). The CDR3 sequence is 13 residues long. V was cut by 6 bases and J by 5 bases, with 13 bases left in between.